Listed here are 17 T cell receptor beta chains from one sample, sequenced in a study of blood T cell repertoires in COVID-19. TCRdb keeps only in-frame clones here, not all; method: immunoSEQ multiplex PCR. The sample records around 170,000 clones, approximately 90% being singletons. Sequencing was done on a sample of peripheral blood. These TCRs come from a middle-aged man with acute or convalescent COVID-19.

The chain recombines TRBV12-3 or TRBV12-4 with TRBJ2-7; D unclear. This CDR3 region has 13 residues. V was shortened by 4 bases and J by 3 bases, with 10 bases between the two germline ends. CDR3 sequence reads: CASSSANSYEQYF. CDR3 nucleotide sequence: TGTGCCAGCAGTTCGGCAAACAGCTACGAGCAGTACTTC.

V gene TRBV12-3 or TRBV12-4 combines with J gene TRBJ2-7; TRBD1 might be the D (5 bases). The CDR3 extends over 12 amino acids. V lost 5 bases and J lost 2, with 7 bases in between. CDR3: CASSRGPYEQYV. The CDR3 DNA is TGTGCCAGCAGTAGGGGCCCCTACGAGCAGTACGTC.

The chain employs TRBV20-1 and TRBJ2-1; D remains ambiguous. The CDR3 sequence is 11 residues long. The germline CDR1 and CDR2 sequences are DFQATT and SNEGSKA (reference sequence). Deletions cut 4 bases from V and 2 bases from J, with 3 bases between. CDR3 loop: CSANTYNEQFF. As DNA, the CDR3 is TGCAGTGCTAATACCTACAATGAGCAGTTCTTC.

This CDR3 reads CSATGTEETQYF. The CDR3 DNA reads TGCAGCGCCACTGGGACAGAAGAGACCCAGTACTTC. The chain employs TRBV29-1 and TRBJ2-5; TRBD1 matches 7 bases. After removal of 7 bases from V and 3 bases from J, the junction contained 5 bases not matched to a gene. Per germline, CDR1 SQVTM and CDR2 ANQGSEA. The CDR3 extends over 12 amino acids.

CDR3 sequence: CASSFQVNQPQHF. CDR3 in DNA: TGTGCCAGCAGTTTTCAGGTCAATCAGCCCCAGCATTTT. The chain couples TRBV27 to TRBJ1-5; D unresolved. Trimming pared 3 bases from V and 3 bases from J, leaving 6 bases between. The CDR3 length is 13 residues. In germline, CDR1 is MNHEY, CDR2 SMNVEV (reference sequence).

The J gene is TRBJ2-3, the V gene TRBV19, with D perhaps matching TRBD2 (6 bases). Germline V CDR1 and CDR2: LNHDA, SQIVND (reference sequence). The CDR3 contains 15 residues. Trimming removed 3 bases at V and 1 base at J, with 11 bases between. The CDR3 is CASSILGLGTDTQYF. DNA for the CDR3: TGTGCCAGTAGTATTTTGGGACTGGGCACAGATACGCAGTATTTT.

The chain couples TRBV10-2 to TRBJ2-1; 9 bases fit TRBD2. V trimming: 0 bases; J trimming: 8 bases; junction bases outside the gene matches: 11. The CDR3 length is 17 residues. CDR1 and CDR2 from the germline V gene are WSHSY and SAAADI. CDR3 sequence reads: CASSESPATSGLDEQFF. The CDR3, as DNA: TGCGCCAGCAGTGAGTCTCCGGCGACTAGCGGCCTTGATGAGCAGTTCTTC.

J is TRBJ2-1 and V is TRBV30; tentatively, D is TRBD2 (6 bases). Germline lookup yields CDR1 GTSNPN and CDR2 SVGIG (reference sequence). V lost 3 bases to trimming and J lost 12 bases, with 15 bases between them. This CDR3 is built from 12 residues. The CDR3 is CAWSGGRRGQFF. CDR3 DNA: TGTGCCTGGAGCGGGGGAAGGAGGGGGCAGTTCTTC.

This clone was recorded once. The rearrangement uses TRBV24-1 and TRBJ1-2, with 7 bases matching TRBD1. Germline values: CDR1 KGHDR, CDR2 SFDVKD. This CDR3 spans 16 amino acids. Trimming took 4 bases from V and 1 from J; bases not matched to a gene: 8. CDR3: CATSDPGPGGNYGYTF. The CDR3 bases are TGTGCCACCAGTGACCCGGGACCAGGGGGTAACTATGGCTACACCTTC.

V is TRBV7-9 and J is TRBJ2-7; TRBD2 matches at 14 bases. Germline assignment: CDR1 SEHNR and CDR2 FQNEAQ (reference sequence). Germline trimming cut 5 bases from V and 6 bases from J; bases unmatched to any gene: 6. This CDR3 has 15 amino acids. Written as DNA, the CDR3 is TGTGCCAGCAGCGACCCGGGACTAGCGGGAGCCGAGCAGTACTTC. Its protein product is CASSDPGLAGAEQYF.

This chain uses TRBV5-4 with TRBJ2-5; 10 positions agree with TRBD1. The CDR3 totals 15 residues. V gave up 3 bases and J gave up 4 bases; unmatched junction bases: 6. The germline V gene has CDR1 SGHNT and CDR2 YYREEE (reference sequence). The CDR3 reads CASSSTDRGGETQYF. CDR3 DNA sequence: TGTGCCAGCAGCTCAACGGACAGGGGGGGAGAGACCCAGTACTTC.

V gene TRBV9 combines with J gene TRBJ2-3; 9 bases match TRBD2. V dropped 0 bases and J dropped 2; count of bases not matched to a gene: 4. This CDR3 region has 16 residues. CDR1 is SGDLS, CDR2 YYNGEE, per germline. The CDR3 sequence is CASSVGTSEITDTQYF. The CDR3 DNA sequence: TGTGCCAGCAGCGTAGGGACTAGCGAGATCACAGATACGCAGTATTTT. Variable domain in full (rest from reference TRBV9 and TRBJ2-3): DSGVTQTPKHLITATGQRVTLRCSPRSGDLSVYWYQQSLDQGLQFLIQYYNGEERAKGNILERFSAQQFPDLHSELNLSSLELGDSALYFCASSVGTSEITDTQYFGPGTRLTVL.

V gene TRBV7-9 combines with J gene TRBJ1-1, with D possibly TRBD1 on 6 matching bases. The V and J ends lost 5 bases and 0 bases respectively, with 13 bases between them. The CDR3 consists of 15 residues. CDR1 SEHNR and CDR2 FQNEAQ come from the germline V gene (reference sequence). CDR3 in DNA: TGTGCCAGCAGCCCAAGGGACAACTTGAACACTGAAGCTTTCTTT. It specifies CASSPRDNLNTEAFF.

This chain connects TRBV6-5 to TRBJ2-5; weak D call: TRBD2 (5 bases). Per germline, CDR1 MNHEY and CDR2 SVGAGI. The ends were cut back, 7 bases at V and 5 bases at J, with 11 bases in the middle. The length of the CDR3 is 12 residues. CDR3 loop: CASNGERETQYF. DNA for the CDR3: TGTGCCAGCAACGGGGAGAGGGAGACCCAGTACTTC.

V usage is TRBV18 and J usage is TRBJ2-2; TRBD1 might be the D (5 bases). The CDR3 has 14 residues. V gave up 6 bases and J gave up 3 bases, with 11 bases separating them. CDR1 is KGHSH and CDR2 is LQKENI in the germline V gene. CDR3 in DNA: TGTGCCAGCTCCGACCAAGGGGACACCGGGGAGCTGTTTTTT. This sequence encodes CASSDQGDTGELFF.

This chain uses TRBV9 with TRBJ2-5, with D possibly being TRBD1 (6 bases). Trimming removed 0 bases at V and 1 base at J, with 10 bases between. Germline-derived CDR1 and CDR2 are SGDLS and YYNGEE. The CDR3 is 15 residues long. The DNA of the CDR3 is TGTGCCAGCAGCGTAGGGGGGCTGAGCCAAGAGACCCAGTACTTC. Translated: CASSVGGLSQETQYF.

The chain employs TRBV6-5 and TRBJ1-2; 11 nucleotides match TRBD1. The germline gives CDR1 MNHEY, CDR2 SVGAGI. The CDR3 totals 15 residues. V trimming: 6 bases; J trimming: 7 bases; junction bases outside the gene matches: 10. DNA for the CDR3: TGTGCCAGCAGATACCAAGGACAGGGGGCGGGTGGCTACACCTTC. Protein sequence: CASRYQGQGAGGYTF.